The text below deals with one TCR beta chain. What it binds is not known. TCRdb keeps only in-frame clones here, not all; method: immunoSEQ multiplex PCR. The sample lists some 90,000 clones, around 90% occurring once. These data belong to a study of OX40 agonist ivuxolimab in advanced cancers. Turning to the study itself: Patients achieving partial responses numbered three: one hepatocellular carcinoma case and two cutaneous melanoma cases. Study-level points and caveats: With doses of 0.1 to 3.0 mg/kg, CD4+ and CD8+ blood T cells had undergone clonal expansion by week 6. Also showing low normalized T-cell clonal expansion were some of the nonresponders.

The sequenced sample was CD4+ or CD8+ T cells sorted from blood, obtained in a trial of the OX40 agonist ivuxolimab. This clonotype was sampled from an adult with an advanced solid tumor such as melanoma, head and neck, liver or kidney cancer.

The CDR3 sequence: CASSPGGEDSYEQYF. The CDR3 region has the DNA TGTGCCAGCAGCCCTGGGGGGGAGGACTCCTACGAGCAGTACTTC. This chain uses TRBV28 with TRBJ2-7; 7 nucleotides line up with TRBD2. From germline, CDR1 is MDHEN and CDR2 SYDVKM. This CDR3 comprises 15 residues. J was trimmed by 0 bases and V by 6 bases; bases with no gene match: 8.